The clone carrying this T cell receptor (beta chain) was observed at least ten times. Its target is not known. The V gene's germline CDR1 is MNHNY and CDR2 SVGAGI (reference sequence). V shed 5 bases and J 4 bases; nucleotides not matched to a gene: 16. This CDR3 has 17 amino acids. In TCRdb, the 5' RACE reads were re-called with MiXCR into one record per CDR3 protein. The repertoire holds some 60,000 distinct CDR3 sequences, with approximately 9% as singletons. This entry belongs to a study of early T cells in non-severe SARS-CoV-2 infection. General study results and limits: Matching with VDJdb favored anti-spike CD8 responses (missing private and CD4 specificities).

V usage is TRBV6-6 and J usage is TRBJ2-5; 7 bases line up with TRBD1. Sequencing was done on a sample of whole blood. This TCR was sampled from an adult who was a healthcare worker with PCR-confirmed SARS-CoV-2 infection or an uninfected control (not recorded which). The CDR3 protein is CASSQETKTGLVETQYF. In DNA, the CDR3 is TGTGCCAGCAGTCAGGAGACGAAGACAGGGCTAGTAGAGACCCAGTACTTC.